A selection of T cell receptor beta chains follows, all from one sample in a study of T cells after yellow fever vaccination. TCRdb processed the 5' RACE reads anew with MiXCR; each CDR3 protein has one entry. The sample shows around 550,000 distinct CDR3 sequences, about 19% of them seen only once. The sample here was PBMCs, taken 15 days after the yellow fever booster vaccination. These TCRs come from a man between 25 and 39 years old who received the YFV17D yellow fever vaccine. Both conserved end residues are part of each CDR3. Each record gives: D gene, clone size, V gene, J gene, CDR3 protein, CDR3 DNA. The D gene is left open where the match is weak. Some rows mark clone size as missing; the rest say once, few, many or name a class of expanded clone.

>TRBD2|.|TRBV18|TRBJ2-7
CASSLLSGTPGGYEQYF
TGTGCCAGCTCACTCCTTTCCGGGACCCCGGGGGGCTACGAGCAGTACTTC
>TRBD2|few|TRBV6-5|TRBJ2-7
CASSYATSGVYEQYF
TGTGCCAGCAGTTACGCGACTAGCGGAGTGTACGAGCAGTACTTC
>.|.|TRBV18|TRBJ1-1
CASSPGMGSEAFF
TGTGCCAGCTCACCAGGGATGGGGTCTGAAGCTTTCTTT
>TRBD1|few|TRBV27|TRBJ2-3
CASSLSRGRTDTQYF
TGTGCCAGCAGTTTGTCAAGGGGGCGCACAGATACGCAGTATTTT
>.|many|TRBV7-2|TRBJ2-7
CASSLRGGDVYEQYF
TGTGCCAGCAGCTTAAGAGGGGGGGATGTCTACGAGCAGTACTTC
>.|few|TRBV7-2|TRBJ2-1
CASSLERANEQFF
TGTGCCAGCAGCCTCGAGCGGGCCAATGAGCAGTTCTTC
>.|.|TRBV20-1|TRBJ2-7
CSASQMSTYEQYF
TGCAGTGCCTCCCAAATGAGTACCTACGAGCAGTACTTC
>TRBD2|few|TRBV5-1|TRBJ2-5
CASSFLAGEETQYF
TGCGCCAGCAGCTTTCTAGCGGGAGAGGAGACCCAGTACTTC
>TRBD1|.|TRBV5-1|TRBJ2-7
CASEQGSPYEQYF
TGCGCCAGTGAACAGGGGTCTCCCTACGAGCAGTACTTC
>TRBD2|.|TRBV18|TRBJ2-1
CASSPPYLAGAEQFF
TGTGCCAGCTCACCACCGTATTTAGCGGGAGCCGAGCAGTTCTTC
>TRBD1|few|TRBV15|TRBJ2-2
CATSSNGQGGGELFF
TGTGCCACCAGCAGTAACGGACAGGGCGGCGGGGAGCTGTTTTTT
>.|few|TRBV7-9|TRBJ2-4
CASSFGGKAKNIQYF
TGTGCCAGCAGCTTTGGTGGCAAGGCCAAAAACATTCAGTACTTC